These T cell receptor beta chains were read from a single sample in a study of beta chain features in type 1 diabetes. Using immunoSEQ multiplex PCR, the repertoire was profiled, and TCRdb retains in-frame clones only, with some absent. In the table there are under 200,000 clones, 8% to 9.5% of which are singletons. Specimen: central memory CD4+ T cells from blood. The receptors come from a woman aged 18-29 years with type 1 diabetes. CDR3s leave out the opening cysteine and the closing phenylalanine or tryptophan.

J gene: TRBJ1-6
V gene: TRBV7-3
CDR3 protein: ASSDQTGSNSPLH

J gene: TRBJ2-3
V gene: TRBV2
CDR3 protein: ASSQLAVRTDTQY

J gene: TRBJ2-3
V gene: TRBV13
CDR3 protein: ASTTLAADTQY

J gene: TRBJ1-1
V gene: TRBV6-5
CDR3 protein: ASSTGGHTEAF

J gene: TRBJ1-6
V gene: TRBV19
CDR3 protein: ASRPLTGSGSPLH

J gene: TRBJ2-3
V gene: TRBV13
CDR3 protein: ASSSIAGGRPDTQY

J gene: TRBJ2-7
V gene: TRBV6-5
CDR3 protein: ASSRDNSYEQY

J gene: TRBJ2-1
V gene: TRBV10-3
CDR3 protein: AISGVSRSSYNEQF

J gene: TRBJ2-3
V gene: TRBV7-2
CDR3 protein: ASSPFDRAPSTQY

J gene: TRBJ2-1
V gene: TRBV25-1
CDR3 protein: ASSARGRLQF

J gene: TRBJ2-7
V gene: TRBV27
CDR3 protein: ASSFRDRGEQY

J gene: TRBJ2-4
V gene: TRBV5-4
CDR3 protein: ASSLQGAKNIQY

J gene: TRBJ2-2
V gene: TRBV30
CDR3 protein: ACQAGGRAGELF

J gene: TRBJ2-6
V gene: TRBV5-1
CDR3 protein: ATGGTAPSSGANVLT

J gene: TRBJ2-2
V gene: TRBV4-1
CDR3 protein: ASSRQPGGQSTGELF

J gene: TRBJ2-7
V gene: TRBV4-1
CDR3 protein: ASSQDLETSGWVQY

J gene: TRBJ2-7
V gene: TRBV7-8
CDR3 protein: ASSFGSGGRTSYEQY